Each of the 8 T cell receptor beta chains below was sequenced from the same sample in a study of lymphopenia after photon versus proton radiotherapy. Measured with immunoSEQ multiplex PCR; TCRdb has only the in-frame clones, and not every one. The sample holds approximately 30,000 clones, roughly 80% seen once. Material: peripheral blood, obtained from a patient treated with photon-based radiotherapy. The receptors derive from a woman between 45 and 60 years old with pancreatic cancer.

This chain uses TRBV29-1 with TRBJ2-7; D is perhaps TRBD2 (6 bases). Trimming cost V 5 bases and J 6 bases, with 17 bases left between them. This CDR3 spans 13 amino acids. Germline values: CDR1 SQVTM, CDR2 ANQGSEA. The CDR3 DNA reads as TGCAGCGTTTCACGGGCGGGGCGCGGCGAGCAGTACTTC. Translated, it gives CSVSRAGRGEQYF.

The DNA of the CDR3 is TGTGCCAGCAGCGGCGCGACATCACCCACAGATACGCAGTATTTT. This sequence encodes CASSGATSPTDTQYF. V and J are TRBV6-5 and TRBJ2-3; no reliable D call. V dropped 6 bases and J dropped 2 bases, with 15 bases sitting between them. The CDR3 loop spans 15 amino acids. Germline V lookup: CDR1 MNHEY, CDR2 SVGAGI.

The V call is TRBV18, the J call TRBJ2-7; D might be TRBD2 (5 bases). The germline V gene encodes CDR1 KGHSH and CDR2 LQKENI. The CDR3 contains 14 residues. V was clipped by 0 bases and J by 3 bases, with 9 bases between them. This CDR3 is CASSPPAGLYEQYF. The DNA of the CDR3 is TGTGCCAGCTCACCACCCGCTGGACTCTACGAGCAGTACTTC.

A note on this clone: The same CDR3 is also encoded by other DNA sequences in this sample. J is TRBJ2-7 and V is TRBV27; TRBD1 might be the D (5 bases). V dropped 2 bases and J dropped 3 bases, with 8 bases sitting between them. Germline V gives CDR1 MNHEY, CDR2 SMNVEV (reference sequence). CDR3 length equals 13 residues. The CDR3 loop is CASSLQGDYEQYF. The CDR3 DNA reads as TGTGCCAGCAGTTTACAGGGCGACTACGAGCAGTACTTC.

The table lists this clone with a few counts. CDR3 region: CASSESAGVAADTQYF. The CDR3 DNA follows: TGCGCCAGCAGTGAGAGCGCCGGAGTAGCGGCAGATACGCAGTATTTT. This chain uses TRBV10-2 with TRBJ2-3, with TRBD2 as a possible D gene (6 bases). Germline assignment: CDR1 WSHSY and CDR2 SAAADI. The V end lost 2 bases, the J end lost 4 bases, and 16 bases lay between the germline ends. The CDR3 is 16 amino acids.

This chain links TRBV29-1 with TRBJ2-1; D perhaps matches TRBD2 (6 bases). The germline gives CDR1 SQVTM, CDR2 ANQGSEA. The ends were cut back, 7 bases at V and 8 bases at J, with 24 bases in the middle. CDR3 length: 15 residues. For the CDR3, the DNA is TGCAGCGCCCGGGGGACTGGGACGGTTGCTTATGAGCAGTTCTTC. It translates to CSARGTGTVAYEQFF.

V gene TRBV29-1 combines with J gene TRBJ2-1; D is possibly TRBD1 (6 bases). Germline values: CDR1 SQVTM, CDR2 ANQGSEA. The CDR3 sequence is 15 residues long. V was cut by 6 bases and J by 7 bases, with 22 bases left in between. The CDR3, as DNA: TGCAGCGTCTCTGGGCTAGGAGGTAGGGGGAATGAGCAGTTCTTC. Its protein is CSVSGLGGRGNEQFF.

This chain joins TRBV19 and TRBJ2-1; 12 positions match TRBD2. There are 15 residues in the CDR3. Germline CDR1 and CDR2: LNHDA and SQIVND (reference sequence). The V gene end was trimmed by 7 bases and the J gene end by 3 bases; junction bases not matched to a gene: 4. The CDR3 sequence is CASTRTSGDYNEQFF. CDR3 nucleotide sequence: TGTGCCAGTACCAGGACTAGCGGGGACTACAATGAGCAGTTCTTC.